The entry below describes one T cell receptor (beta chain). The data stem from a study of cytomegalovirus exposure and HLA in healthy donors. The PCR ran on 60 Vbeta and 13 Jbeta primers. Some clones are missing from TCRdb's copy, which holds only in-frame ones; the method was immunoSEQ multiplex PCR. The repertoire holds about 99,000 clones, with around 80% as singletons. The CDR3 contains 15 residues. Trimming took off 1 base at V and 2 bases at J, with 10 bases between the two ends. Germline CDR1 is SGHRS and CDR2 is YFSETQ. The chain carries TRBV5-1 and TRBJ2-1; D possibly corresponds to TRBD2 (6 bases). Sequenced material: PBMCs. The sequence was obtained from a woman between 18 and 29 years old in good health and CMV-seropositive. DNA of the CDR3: TGCGCCAGCAGCTTGAGGGCGGGGCCCTACAATGAGCAGTTCTTC. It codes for CASSLRAGPYNEQFF.